This T cell receptor beta chain was recovered during a study of control samples from healthy donors and cancer patients. Method: immunoSEQ multiplex PCR; TCRdb's copy keeps in-frame clones and lacks some. Here the sample spans about 55,000 clones, around 90% being singletons. The TCR comes from a man aged 45-65 years in good health. The sample was blood.

CDR3 sequence: CASSFGVGNSPLHF. Here the CDR3 DNA reads TGTGCCAGCAGTTTCGGGGTGGGTAATTCACCCCTCCACTTT. J is TRBJ1-6 and V is TRBV27; D unclear. The V end was cut by 3 bases, the J end by 6 bases, with 9 bases between. Germline V gene sequence: CDR1 MNHEY, CDR2 SMNVEV (reference sequence). The CDR3 has 14 amino acids.